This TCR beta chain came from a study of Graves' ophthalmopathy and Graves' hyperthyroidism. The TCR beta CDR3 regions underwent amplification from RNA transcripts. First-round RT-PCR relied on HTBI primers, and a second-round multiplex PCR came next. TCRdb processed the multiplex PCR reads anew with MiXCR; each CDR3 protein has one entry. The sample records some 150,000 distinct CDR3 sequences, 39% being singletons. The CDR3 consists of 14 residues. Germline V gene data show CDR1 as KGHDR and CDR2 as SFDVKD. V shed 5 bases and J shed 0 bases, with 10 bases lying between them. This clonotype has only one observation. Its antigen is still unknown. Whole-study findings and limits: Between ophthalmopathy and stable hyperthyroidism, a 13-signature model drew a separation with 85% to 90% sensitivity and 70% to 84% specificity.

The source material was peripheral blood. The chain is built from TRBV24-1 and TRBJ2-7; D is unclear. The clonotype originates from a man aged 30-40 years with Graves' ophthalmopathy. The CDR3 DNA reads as TGTGCCACCAGTGTTCGTGGAAGCTCCTACGAGCAGTACTTC. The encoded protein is CATSVRGSSYEQYF.